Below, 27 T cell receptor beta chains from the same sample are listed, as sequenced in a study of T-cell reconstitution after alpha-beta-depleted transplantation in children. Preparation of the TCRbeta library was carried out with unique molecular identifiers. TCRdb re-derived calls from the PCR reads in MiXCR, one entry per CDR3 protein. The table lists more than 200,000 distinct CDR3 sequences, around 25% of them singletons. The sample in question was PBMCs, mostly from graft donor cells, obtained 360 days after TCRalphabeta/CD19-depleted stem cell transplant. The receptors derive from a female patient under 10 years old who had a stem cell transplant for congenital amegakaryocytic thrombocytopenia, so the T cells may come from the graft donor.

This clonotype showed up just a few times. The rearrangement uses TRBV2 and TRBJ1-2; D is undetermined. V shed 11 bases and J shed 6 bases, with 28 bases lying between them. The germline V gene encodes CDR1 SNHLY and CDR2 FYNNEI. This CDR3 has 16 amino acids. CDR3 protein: CAVGLRLDVVSDGYTF. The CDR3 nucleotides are TGTGCCGTAGGACTCAGGCTGGACGTTGTATCTGATGGCTACACCTTC.

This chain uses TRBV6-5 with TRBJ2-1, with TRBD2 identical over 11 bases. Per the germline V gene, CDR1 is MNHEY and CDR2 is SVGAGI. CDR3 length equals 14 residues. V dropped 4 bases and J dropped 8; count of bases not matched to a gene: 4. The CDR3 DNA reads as TGTGCCAGCAGTTTTAGCGGGGGGGTGGATGAGCAGTTCTTC. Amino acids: CASSFSGGVDEQFF.

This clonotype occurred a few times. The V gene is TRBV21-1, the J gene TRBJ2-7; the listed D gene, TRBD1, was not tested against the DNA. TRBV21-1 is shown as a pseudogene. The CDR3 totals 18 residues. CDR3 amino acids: CACSGGLDTGHLNFEQYF. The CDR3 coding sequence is TGTGCCTGCAGCGGAGGTTTAGATACGGGACACCTAAACTTCGAGCAGTACTTC.

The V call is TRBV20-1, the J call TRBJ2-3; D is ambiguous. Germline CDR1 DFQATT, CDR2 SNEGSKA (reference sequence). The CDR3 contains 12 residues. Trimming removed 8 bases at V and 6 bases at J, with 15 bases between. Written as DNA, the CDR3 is TGCAGTACCTCGTTGGGCTTTGATACGCAGTATTTT. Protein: CSTSLGFDTQYF.

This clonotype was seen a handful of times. The CDR3 sequence is CASSLAGQGYYGYTF. DNA for the CDR3: TGTGCCAGCAGCTTAGCGGGACAGGGGTACTATGGCTACACCTTC. The gene calls are TRBV7-9 and TRBJ1-2; 10 nucleotides match TRBD1. The CDR3 runs to 15 residues. CDR1 SEHNR and CDR2 FQNEAQ come from the germline V gene (reference sequence). J gave up 3 bases and V 0 bases, and 1 base lay outside the gene matches. The variable domain in full, completed from reference TRBV7-9 and TRBJ1-2, reads DTGVSQNPRHKITKRGQNVTFRCDPISEHNRLYWYRQTLGQGPEFLTYFQNEAQLEKSRLLSDRFSAERPKGSFSTLEIQRTEQGDSAMYLCASSLAGQGYYGYTFGSGTRLTVV.

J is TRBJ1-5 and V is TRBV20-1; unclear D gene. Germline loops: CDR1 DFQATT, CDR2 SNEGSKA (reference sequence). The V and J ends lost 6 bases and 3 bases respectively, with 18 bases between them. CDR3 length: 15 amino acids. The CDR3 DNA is TGCAGTGCGCGACCCTCACTCGGAGACAATCAGCCCCAGCATTTT. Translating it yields CSARPSLGDNQPQHF.

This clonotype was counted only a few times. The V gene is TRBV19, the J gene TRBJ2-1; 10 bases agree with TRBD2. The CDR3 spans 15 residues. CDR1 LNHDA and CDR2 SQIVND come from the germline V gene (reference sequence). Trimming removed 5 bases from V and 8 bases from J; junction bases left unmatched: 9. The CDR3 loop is CASSVPGLAWHEQFF. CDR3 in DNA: TGTGCCAGTAGTGTACCGGGACTAGCGTGGCATGAGCAGTTCTTC. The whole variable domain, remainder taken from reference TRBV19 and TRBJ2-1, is DGGITQSPKYLFRKEGQNVTLSCEQNLNHDAMYWYRQDPGQGLRLIYYSQIVNDFQKGDIAEGYSVSREKKESFPLTVTSAQKNPTAFYLCASSVPGLAWHEQFFGPGTRLTVL.

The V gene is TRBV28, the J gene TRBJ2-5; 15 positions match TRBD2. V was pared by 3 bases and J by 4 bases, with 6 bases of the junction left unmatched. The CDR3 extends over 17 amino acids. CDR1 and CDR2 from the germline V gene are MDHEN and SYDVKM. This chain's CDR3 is CASSFYRTSGRGETQYF. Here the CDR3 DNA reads TGTGCCAGCAGTTTTTACCGGACTAGCGGGAGGGGAGAGACCCAGTACTTC.

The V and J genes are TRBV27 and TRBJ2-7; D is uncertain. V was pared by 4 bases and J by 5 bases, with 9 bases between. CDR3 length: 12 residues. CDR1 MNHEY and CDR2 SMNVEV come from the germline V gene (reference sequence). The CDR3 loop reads CASSSPYDEQYF. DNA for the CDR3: TGTGCCAGCAGTTCCCCATACGACGAGCAGTACTTC.

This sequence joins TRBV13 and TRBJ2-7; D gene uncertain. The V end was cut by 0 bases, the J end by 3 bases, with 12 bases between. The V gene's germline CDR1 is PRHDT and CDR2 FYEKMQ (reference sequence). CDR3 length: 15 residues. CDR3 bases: TGTGCCAGCAGCTTAGGGAGGTCCCTCTTCTACGAGCAGTACTTC. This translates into CASSLGRSLFYEQYF.

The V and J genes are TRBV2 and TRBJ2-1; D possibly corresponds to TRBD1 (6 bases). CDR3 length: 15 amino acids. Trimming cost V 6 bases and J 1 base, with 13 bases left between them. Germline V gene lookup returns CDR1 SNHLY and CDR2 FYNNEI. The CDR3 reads CASRAGDGSYNEQFF. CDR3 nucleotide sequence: TGTGCCAGCAGAGCAGGGGACGGTTCCTACAATGAGCAGTTCTTC.

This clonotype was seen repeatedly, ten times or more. The CDR3 nucleotides read TGTGCCAGCAGCTTGGGGACAGGGCGGAACACTGAAGCTTTCTTT. The encoded protein is CASSLGTGRNTEAFF. This chain joins TRBV7-9 and TRBJ1-1, with 9 bases aligning to TRBD1. The CDR3 is made up of 15 amino acids. Germline V gene sequence: CDR1 SEHNR, CDR2 FQNEAQ (reference sequence). With 3 bases clipped from V and 1 base from J, the junction kept 3 bases outside the gene matches.

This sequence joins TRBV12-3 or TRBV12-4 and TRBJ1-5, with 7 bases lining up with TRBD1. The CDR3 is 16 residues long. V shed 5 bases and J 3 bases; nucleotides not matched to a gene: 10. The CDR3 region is CASSLIRTGDNQPQHF. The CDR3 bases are TGTGCCAGCAGTCTCATCAGGACAGGAGACAATCAGCCCCAGCATTTT.

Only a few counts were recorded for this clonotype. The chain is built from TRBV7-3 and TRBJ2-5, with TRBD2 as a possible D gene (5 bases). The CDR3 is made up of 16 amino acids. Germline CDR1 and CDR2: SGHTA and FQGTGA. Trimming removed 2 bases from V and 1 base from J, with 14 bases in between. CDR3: CASSLFGDGLQETQYF. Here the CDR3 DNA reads TGTGCCAGCAGCTTATTTGGCGACGGACTCCAAGAGACCCAGTACTTC.

The chain's CDR3 is CASSLAAGGILNTEAFF. The CDR3 DNA is TGCGCCAGCAGCTTGGCGGCAGGGGGCATACTCAACACTGAAGCTTTCTTT. The chain couples TRBV5-1 to TRBJ1-1; 8 bases agree with TRBD1. Looked up from germline, CDR1 is SGHRS and CDR2 is YFSETQ. J was trimmed by 2 bases and V by 0 bases; bases with no gene match: 9. This CDR3 spans 17 amino acids.

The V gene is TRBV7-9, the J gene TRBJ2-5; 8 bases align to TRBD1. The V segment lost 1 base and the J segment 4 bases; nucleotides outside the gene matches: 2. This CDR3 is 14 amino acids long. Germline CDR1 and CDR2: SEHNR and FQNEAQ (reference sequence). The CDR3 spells CASSLEDRAETQYF. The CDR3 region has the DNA TGTGCCAGCAGCTTAGAGGACAGGGCAGAGACCCAGTACTTC.

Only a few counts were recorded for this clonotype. Here the CDR3 DNA reads TGTGCCAGCAGTTACGAGGGAAGGCTTTCACCCCTCCACTTT. This codes for CASSYEGRLSPLHF. This chain connects TRBV6-5 to TRBJ1-6; unclear D gene. The CDR3 runs to 14 residues. CDR1 is MNHEY, CDR2 SVGAGI, per germline. V was pared by 2 bases and J by 9 bases, with 11 bases between.

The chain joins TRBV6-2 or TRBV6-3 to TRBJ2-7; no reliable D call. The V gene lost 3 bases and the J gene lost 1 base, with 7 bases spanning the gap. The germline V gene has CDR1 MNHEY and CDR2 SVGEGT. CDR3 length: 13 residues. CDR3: CASSYLGSYEQYF. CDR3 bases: TGTGCCAGCAGTTATTTGGGATCCTACGAGCAGTACTTC.

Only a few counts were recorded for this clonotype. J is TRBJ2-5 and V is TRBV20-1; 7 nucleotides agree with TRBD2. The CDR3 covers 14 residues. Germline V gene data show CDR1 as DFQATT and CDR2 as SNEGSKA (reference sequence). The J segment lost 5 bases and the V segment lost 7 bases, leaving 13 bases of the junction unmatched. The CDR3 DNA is TGCAGTGTTCCAAGACTAGCAAATGTCGAGACCCAGTACTTC. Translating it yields CSVPRLANVETQYF.

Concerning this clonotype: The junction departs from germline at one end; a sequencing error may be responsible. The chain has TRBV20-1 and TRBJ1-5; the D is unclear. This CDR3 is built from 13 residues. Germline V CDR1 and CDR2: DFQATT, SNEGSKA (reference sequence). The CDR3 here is CNARVLDNQPQHF. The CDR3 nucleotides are TGCAATGCTAGAGTCCTCGACAATCAGCCCCAGCATTTT.

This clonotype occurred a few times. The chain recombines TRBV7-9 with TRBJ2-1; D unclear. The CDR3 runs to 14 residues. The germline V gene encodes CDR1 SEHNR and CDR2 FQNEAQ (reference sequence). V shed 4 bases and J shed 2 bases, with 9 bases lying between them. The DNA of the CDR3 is TGTGCCAGCAGCTCGCTTGGTACCTACAATGAGCAGTTCTTC. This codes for CASSSLGTYNEQFF.

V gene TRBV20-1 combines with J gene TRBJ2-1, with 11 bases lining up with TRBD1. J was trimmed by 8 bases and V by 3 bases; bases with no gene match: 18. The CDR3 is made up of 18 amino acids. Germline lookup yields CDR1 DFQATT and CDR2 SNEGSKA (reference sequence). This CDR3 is CSASPGTGGFIGWDEQFF. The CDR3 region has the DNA TGCAGTGCTAGTCCCGGGACAGGGGGATTTATCGGCTGGGATGAGCAGTTCTTC.

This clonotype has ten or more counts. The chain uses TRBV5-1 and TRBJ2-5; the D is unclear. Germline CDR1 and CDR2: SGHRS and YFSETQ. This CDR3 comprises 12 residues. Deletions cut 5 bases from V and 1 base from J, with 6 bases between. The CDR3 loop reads CASRRPQETQYF. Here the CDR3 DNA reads TGCGCCAGCAGGCGGCCCCAAGAGACCCAGTACTTC.

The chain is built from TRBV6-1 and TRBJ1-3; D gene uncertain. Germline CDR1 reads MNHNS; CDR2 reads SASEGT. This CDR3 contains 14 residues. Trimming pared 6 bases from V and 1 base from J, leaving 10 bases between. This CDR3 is CASRVGSSGNTIYF. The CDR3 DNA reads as TGTGCCAGCAGGGTGGGGAGTTCTGGAAACACCATATATTTT.

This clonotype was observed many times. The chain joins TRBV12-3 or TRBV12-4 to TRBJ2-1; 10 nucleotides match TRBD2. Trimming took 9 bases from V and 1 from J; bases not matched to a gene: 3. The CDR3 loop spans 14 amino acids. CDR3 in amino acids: CASLLAGSYNEQFF. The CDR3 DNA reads TGTGCCAGTTTACTAGCGGGATCCTACAATGAGCAGTTCTTC.

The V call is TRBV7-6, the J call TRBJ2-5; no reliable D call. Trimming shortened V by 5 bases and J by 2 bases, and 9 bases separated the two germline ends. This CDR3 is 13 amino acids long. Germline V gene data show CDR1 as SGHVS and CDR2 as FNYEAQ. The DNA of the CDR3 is TGTGCCAGCAGCACCTGGAGACAAGAGACCCAGTACTTC. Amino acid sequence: CASSTWRQETQYF.

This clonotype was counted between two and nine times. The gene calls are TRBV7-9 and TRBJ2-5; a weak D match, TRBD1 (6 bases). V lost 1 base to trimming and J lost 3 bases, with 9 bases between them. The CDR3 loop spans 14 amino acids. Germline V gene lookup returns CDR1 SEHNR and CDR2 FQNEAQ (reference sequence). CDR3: CASSLDTGKETQYF. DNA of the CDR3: TGTGCCAGCAGCTTAGATACAGGGAAAGAGACCCAGTACTTC.